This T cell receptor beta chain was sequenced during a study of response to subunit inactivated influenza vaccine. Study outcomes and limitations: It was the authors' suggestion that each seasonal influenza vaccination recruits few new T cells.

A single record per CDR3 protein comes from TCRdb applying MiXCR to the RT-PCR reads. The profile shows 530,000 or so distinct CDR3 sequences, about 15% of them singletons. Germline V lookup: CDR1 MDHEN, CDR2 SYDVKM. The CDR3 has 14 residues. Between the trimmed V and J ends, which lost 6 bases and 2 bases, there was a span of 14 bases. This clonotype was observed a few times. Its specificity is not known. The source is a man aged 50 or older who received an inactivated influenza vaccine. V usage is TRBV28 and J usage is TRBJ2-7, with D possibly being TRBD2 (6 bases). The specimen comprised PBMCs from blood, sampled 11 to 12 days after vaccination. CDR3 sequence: CASRGRGKAYEQYF. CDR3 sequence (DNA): TGTGCCAGCAGGGGGCGCGGGAAGGCCTACGAGCAGTACTTC.